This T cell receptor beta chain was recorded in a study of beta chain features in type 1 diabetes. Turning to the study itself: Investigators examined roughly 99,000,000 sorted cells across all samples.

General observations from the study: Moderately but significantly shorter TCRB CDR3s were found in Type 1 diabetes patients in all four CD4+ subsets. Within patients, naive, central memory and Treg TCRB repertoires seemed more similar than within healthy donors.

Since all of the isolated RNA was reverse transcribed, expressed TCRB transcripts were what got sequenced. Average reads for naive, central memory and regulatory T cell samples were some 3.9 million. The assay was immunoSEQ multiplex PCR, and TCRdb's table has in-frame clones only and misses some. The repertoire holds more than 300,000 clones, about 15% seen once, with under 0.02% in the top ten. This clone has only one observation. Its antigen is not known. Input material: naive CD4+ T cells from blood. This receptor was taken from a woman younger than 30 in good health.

CDR3 loop: CASPGGMGANVLTF. CDR3 nucleotide sequence: TGTGCCAGTCCTGGAGGGATGGGGGCCAACGTCCTGACTTTC. V and J are TRBV11-2 and TRBJ2-6, with D perhaps matching TRBD2 (6 bases). This CDR3 contains 14 residues. The V gene's germline CDR1 is SGHAT and CDR2 FQNNGV. V was shortened by 9 bases and J by 4 bases, with 13 bases between the two germline ends.